The 27 T cell receptor beta chains below come from one sample, sequenced in a study of cytomegalovirus exposure and HLA in healthy donors. The PCR ran on 60 Vbeta and 13 Jbeta primers. The data were produced by immunoSEQ multiplex PCR, yet TCRdb's version contains in-frame clones alone and is incomplete. The sample contains about 120,000 clones, about 63% of which appear only once. The sample was PBMCs. These receptors came from a young man in good health and CMV-seropositive.

This clone was seen a handful of times. Germline is not matched at one junction end, which may reflect a read error. CDR3 sequence (DNA): TGTGCCAGCGGCTTAAGGGGATCACCCCTCCACTTT. As protein: CASGLRGSPLHF. The rearrangement joins TRBV7-2 to TRBJ1-6; possible D gene TRBD1, 5 bases. Germline V gene lookup returns CDR1 SGHTA and CDR2 FQGNSA. The CDR3 consists of 12 residues.

J is TRBJ2-7 and V is TRBV2; maybe TRBD1 (6 bases). Germline values: CDR1 SNHLY, CDR2 FYNNEI. The CDR3 sequence is 14 residues long. Trimming took off 6 bases at V and 0 bases at J, with 12 bases between the two ends. The CDR3 protein is CASRPTGSSYEQYF. CDR3 nucleotide sequence: TGTGCCAGCAGACCAACAGGGAGCTCCTACGAGCAGTACTTC.

This clone was counted between two and nine times. The rearrangement uses TRBV6-1 and TRBJ1-5, with D maybe TRBD1 (6 bases). Germline lookup yields CDR1 MNHNS and CDR2 SASEGT. CDR3 length: 14 amino acids. V was pared by 6 bases and J by 3 bases, with 12 bases between. The CDR3 is CASSFDRLNQPQHF. For the CDR3, the DNA is TGTGCCAGCAGCTTCGACAGGCTCAATCAGCCCCAGCATTTT.

The chain combines TRBV18 with TRBJ1-2, with 8 bases aligning to TRBD1. CDR3 length: 15 residues. J gave up 7 bases and V 2 bases, and 9 bases lay outside the gene matches. The V gene's germline CDR1 is KGHSH and CDR2 LQKENI. CDR3 DNA sequence: TGTGCCAGCTCACCAAACTCCAGGGGGCTCGGTGGCTACACCTTC. This codes for CASSPNSRGLGGYTF. The variable domain in full, with the rest retrieved from reference TRBV18 and TRBJ1-2, is NAGVMQNPRHLVRRRGQEARLRCSPMKGHSHVYWYRQLPEEGLKFMVYLQKENIIDESGMPKERFSAEFPKEGPSILRIQQVVRGDSAAYFCASSPNSRGLGGYTFGSGTRLTVV.

This rearrangement joins TRBV4-3 to TRBJ2-7; D is possibly TRBD1 (5 bases). The CDR3 has 15 amino acids. The V gene lost 4 bases and the J gene lost 2 bases, with 15 bases spanning the gap. Per the germline V gene, CDR1 is LGHNA and CDR2 is YSLEER. The CDR3 DNA sequence: TGCGCCAGCAGCCTTTATGGGGCAAAGACCTACGAGCAGTACTTC. As protein: CASSLYGAKTYEQYF.

The chain joins TRBV27 to TRBJ2-7; a weak D match, TRBD2 (6 bases). With 8 bases removed from V and 1 base from J, the gap between germline ends came to 18 bases. CDR3 size: 15 residues. Germline CDR1 and CDR2: MNHEY and SMNVEV (reference sequence). The CDR3 here is CASSPRSGPSYEQYF. The CDR3 DNA follows: TGTGCCAGCTCCCCCCGGAGCGGGCCTTCCTACGAGCAGTACTTC.

The chain has TRBV29-1 and TRBJ1-1; no definite D call. Trimming removed 6 bases at V and 1 base at J, with 9 bases between. CDR1 is SQVTM, CDR2 ANQGSEA, per germline. The CDR3 is 12 amino acids. The CDR3 nucleotides are TGCAGCGTGCTGCGGTCGAACACTGAAGCTTTCTTT. It is translated as CSVLRSNTEAFF. Filled out from reference TRBV29-1 and TRBJ1-1, the complete variable domain reads SAVISQKPSRDICQRGTSLTIQCQVDSQVTMMFWYRQQPGQSLTLIATANQGSEATYESGFVIDKFPISRPNLTFSTLTVSNMSPEDSSIYLCSVLRSNTEAFFGQGTRLTVV.

The chain is built from TRBV28 and TRBJ1-1; possible D gene TRBD1, 6 bases. Trimming took off 6 bases at V and 5 bases at J, with 10 bases between the two ends. CDR1 and CDR2 from the germline V gene are MDHEN and SYDVKM. The CDR3 runs to 12 residues. The CDR3 reads CASSFGTTEAFF. Here the CDR3 DNA reads TGTGCCAGCAGCTTCGGGACAACTGAAGCTTTCTTT. The variable domain in full, completed from reference TRBV28 and TRBJ1-1, reads DVKVTQSSRYLVKRTGEKVFLECVQDMDHENMFWYRQDPGLGLRLIYFSYDVKMKEKGDIPEGYSVSREKKERFSLILESASTNQTSMYLCASSFGTTEAFFGQGTRLTVV.

This chain joins TRBV11-2 and TRBJ2-7, with D perhaps TRBD2 (6 bases). The germline gives CDR1 SGHAT, CDR2 FQNNGV. V gave up 5 bases and J gave up 0 bases, with 11 bases separating them. The CDR3 has 14 amino acids. This chain's CDR3 is CASSLTSPSYEQYF. CDR3 DNA sequence: TGTGCCAGCAGCCTGACTAGTCCCTCCTACGAGCAGTACTTC. Combining the CDR3 with reference TRBV11-2 and TRBJ2-7 gives the whole variable domain EAGVAQSPRYKIIEKRQSVAFWCNPISGHATLYWYQQILGQGPKLLIQFQNNGVVDDSQLPKDRFSAERLKGVDSTLKIQPAKLEDSAVYLCASSLTSPSYEQYFGPGTRLTVT.

The chain employs TRBV6-4 and TRBJ1-4; tentatively, D is TRBD1 (5 bases). Germline assignment: CDR1 MRHNA and CDR2 SNTAGT. Trimming removed 4 bases from V and 8 bases from J, with 17 bases in between. This CDR3 is built from 15 residues. As DNA, the CDR3 is TGTGCCAGCAGTGCTTTTGCGGGGGGATACGAAAAACTGTTTTTT. This codes for CASSAFAGGYEKLFF.

This clone was seen only a few times. The chain carries TRBV5-4 and TRBJ1-1; unclear D gene. Trimming cost V 0 bases and J 11 bases, with 17 bases left between them. The germline V gene has CDR1 SGHNT and CDR2 YYREEE (reference sequence). This CDR3 is 14 amino acids long. CDR3: CASSLALGGSEAFF. The CDR3 DNA reads as TGTGCCAGCAGCTTGGCCCTAGGAGGGTCAGAGGCTTTCTTT. Full variable domain (outside the CDR3, taken from reference TRBV5-4 and TRBJ1-1): ETGVTQSPTHLIKTRGQQVTLRCSSQSGHNTVSWYQQALGQGPQFIFQYYREEENGRGNFPPRFSGLQFPNYSSELNVNALELDDSALYLCASSLALGGSEAFFGQGTRLTVV.

The V gene is TRBV4-1, the J gene TRBJ1-1; TRBD1 is a possible D gene (6 bases). Germline-derived CDR1 and CDR2 are MGHRA and YSYEKL. CDR3 length: 19 amino acids. Trimming shortened V by 0 bases and J by 0 bases, and 20 bases separated the two germline ends. The CDR3 DNA follows: TGCGCCAGCAGCCAAGATCCCGGGAGGGGACAATACATGAACACTGAAGCTTTCTTT. Translated: CASSQDPGRGQYMNTEAFF.

This chain joins TRBV4-2 and TRBJ1-2, with 8 bases matching TRBD1. Germline assignment: CDR1 LGHNA and CDR2 YNFKEQ. V was pared by 6 bases and J by 1 base, with 16 bases of the junction left unmatched. The CDR3 length is 18 residues. In DNA, the CDR3 is TGTGCCAGCAGTCGAGGGACAGGTAGCCTTCAATATAACTATGGCTACACCTTC. Translated: CASSRGTGSLQYNYGYTF.

The V gene is TRBV6-5, the J gene TRBJ1-2; 7 bases map to TRBD1. The CDR3 covers 14 residues. The germline CDR1 and CDR2 sequences are MNHEY and SVGAGI. The J segment lost 6 bases and the V segment lost 6 bases, leaving 10 bases of the junction unmatched. CDR3 sequence (DNA): TGTGCCAGCAGATACACCGACAGGGATCATGGCTACACCTTC. It yields the protein CASRYTDRDHGYTF.

CDR3 loop: CASSLEPVSYEQYF. The CDR3 region has the DNA TGTGCCAGCAGCTTGGAGCCAGTATCCTACGAGCAGTACTTC. The V and J genes are TRBV7-6 and TRBJ2-7; D is unclear. CDR1 is SGHVS, CDR2 FNYEAQ, per germline. The CDR3 is 14 residues long. Deletions cut 3 bases from V and 1 base from J, with 10 bases between.

The V gene is TRBV29-1, the J gene TRBJ2-7; possible D gene TRBD2, 6 bases. The V gene lost 3 bases and the J gene lost 5 bases, with 14 bases spanning the gap. There are 13 residues in the CDR3. Germline V gene sequence: CDR1 SQVTM, CDR2 ANQGSEA. The CDR3 sequence: CSVDSGGRNEQYF. DNA for the CDR3: TGCAGCGTTGATTCAGGAGGGAGGAACGAGCAGTACTTC.

This clone has more than one count but fewer than ten. CDR3 DNA: TGTGCCAGCAGCTTCGGGTGGAGTGGGGATACGCAGTATTTT. Residues: CASSFGWSGDTQYF. This sequence joins TRBV7-8 and TRBJ2-3; D is ambiguous. Germline CDR1 reads SGHVS; CDR2 reads FQNEAQ. CDR3 size: 14 residues. V was trimmed by 3 bases and J by 6 bases, leaving 13 bases between them.

V usage is TRBV2 and J usage is TRBJ2-7; perhaps TRBD2 as D (5 bases). CDR1 is SNHLY and CDR2 is FYNNEI in the germline V gene. The CDR3 has 13 residues. With 4 bases removed from V and 6 bases from J, the gap between germline ends came to 13 bases. This CDR3 reads CASSGTLRGEQYF. As DNA, the CDR3 is TGTGCCAGCAGTGGGACCCTACGGGGCGAGCAGTACTTC.

Details on this clone: A read error may account for a junction end that differs from germline. This chain links TRBV4-1 with TRBJ2-2, with D maybe TRBD2 (6 bases). The V gene's germline CDR1 is MGHRA and CDR2 YSYEKL. This CDR3 contains 15 residues. CDR3 region: CASSRASADTGELFF. The CDR3 DNA sequence: TGTGCCAGCAGTCGAGCTAGCGCCGACACCGGGGAGCTGTTTTTT.

The gene calls are TRBV7-2 and TRBJ2-7; TRBD1 is a possible D gene (6 bases). The germline V gene encodes CDR1 SGHTA and CDR2 FQGNSA. With 6 bases removed from V and 4 bases from J, the gap between germline ends came to 16 bases. The CDR3 is made up of 14 amino acids. The CDR3: CASSLTGLEYEQYF. For the CDR3, the DNA is TGTGCCAGCAGTTTAACAGGGTTGGAATACGAGCAGTACTTC.

The J gene is TRBJ2-4, the V gene TRBV5-1, with 7 bases lining up with TRBD1. This CDR3 contains 14 residues. V lost 0 bases to trimming and J lost 9 bases; unmatched junction nucleotides: 6. Germline CDR1 is SGHRS and CDR2 is YFSETQ. The CDR3 DNA reads TGCGCCAGCAGCTTGGGACAGGGCAGGAGCATTCAGTACTTC. Encoded protein: CASSLGQGRSIQYF. Together with reference TRBV5-1 and TRBJ2-4, the CDR3 gives the full variable domain: KAGVTQTPRYLIKTRGQQVTLSCSPISGHRSVSWYQQTPGQGLQFLFEYFSETQRNKGNFPGRFSGRQFSNSRSEMNVSTLELGDSALYLCASSLGQGRSIQYFGAGTRLSVL.

The chain recombines TRBV25-1 with TRBJ1-1; D is unclear. The CDR3 runs 17 residues. Per germline, CDR1 MGHDK and CDR2 SYGVNS. V was cut by 5 bases and J by 1 base, with 20 bases left in between. The CDR3 protein is CASSPHHAMAGNTEAFF. The CDR3 nucleotides read TGTGCCAGCAGTCCACATCACGCTATGGCGGGGAACACTGAAGCTTTCTTT.

This chain uses TRBV2 with TRBJ2-5; 15 bases agree with TRBD2. Germline CDR1 SNHLY, CDR2 FYNNEI. V shed 7 bases and J 4 bases; nucleotides not matched to a gene: 7. The CDR3 is made up of 16 amino acids. In DNA form, the CDR3 reads TGTGCCAGCACCCGGACTAGCGGGAGGGCCAGAGAGACCCAGTACTTC. As protein: CASTRTSGRARETQYF.

This clone was observed a few times. The DNA of the CDR3 is TGTGCCAGCAGAGACAGGGGGCCCTACGAGCAGTACTTC. Its translation is CASRDRGPYEQYF. The rearrangement joins TRBV6-5 to TRBJ2-7; 10 bases agree with TRBD1. The length of the CDR3 is 13 residues. CDR1 MNHEY and CDR2 SVGAGI come from the germline V gene. J gave up 2 bases and V 6 bases, and 1 base lay outside the gene matches.

This clone has a handful of counts. The V and J genes are TRBV5-1 and TRBJ2-7; 11 bases agree with TRBD1. Germline lookup yields CDR1 SGHRS and CDR2 YFSETQ. The CDR3 length is 14 residues. J gave up 3 bases and V 3 bases, and 2 bases lay outside the gene matches. The CDR3 coding sequence is TGCGCCAGCAGCTGGGGGACAGGGGGCTACGAGCAGTACTTC. The encoded protein is CASSWGTGGYEQYF.

This clone appeared a few times. The chain links TRBV2 to TRBJ1-1; 10 bases map to TRBD1. V dropped 5 bases and J dropped 5; count of bases not matched to a gene: 5. CDR1 is SNHLY and CDR2 is FYNNEI in the germline V gene. The CDR3 runs 14 residues. CDR3 sequence: CASSRDRGRTEAFF. CDR3 nucleotide sequence: TGTGCCAGCAGTCGGGACAGGGGTCGTACTGAAGCTTTCTTT.

This clone occurred a few times. The CDR3 DNA sequence: TGCGCCAGCAGCCAAGTCCGCGGGGTCGAGCAGTACTTC. It is translated as CASSQVRGVEQYF. The gene calls are TRBV4-3 and TRBJ2-7; possible D gene TRBD2, 6 bases. V was trimmed by 1 base and J by 6 bases, leaving 10 bases between them. This CDR3 comprises 13 residues. Germline CDR1 reads LGHNA; CDR2 reads YSLEER.